The clone carrying this T cell receptor beta chain has ten or more counts. Its target is unknown. The sample comes from a study of T-cell memory formation after mild COVID-19. Study background: TCR clusters showed largely donor specificity.

Whole-study results and caveats: Clones contracting over day 15 to 85 were CD4/CD8 balanced, with later expanders leaning CD4+.

Using its own MiXCR run on the 5' RACE reads, TCRdb lists one record per CDR3 protein. The sample has approximately 250,000 distinct CDR3 sequences; 16% are singletons. CDR1 is SGHVS and CDR2 is FNYEAQ in the germline V gene. Unmatched junction bases numbered 10, after V lost 1 base and J lost 7 bases. This CDR3 has 17 residues. The clonotype originates from a man aged 18 to 30 who had mild COVID-19 (a few samples of this study predate the infection). Cell type and time point are not known. Sequencing input: PBMCs or a T cell subset sorted from them (not recorded which). The J gene is TRBJ2-2, the V gene TRBV7-6, with TRBD2 identical over 9 bases. CDR3 sequence reads: CASSLVPGGGAGGELFF. The CDR3 DNA reads as TGTGCCAGCAGCTTAGTCCCCGGCGGGGGGGCCGGCGGGGAGCTGTTTTTT.